Presented here are 15 T cell receptor beta chains from one specimen sequenced in a study of blood T cell repertoires in COVID-19. The table came from immunoSEQ multiplex PCR; TCRdb's copy has only in-frame clones and leaves some out. The sample gives 430,000 or so clones, 88% of which show up once; 1.4% to 1.5% is in the top ten. The material sequenced was PBMCs or T cells enriched from blood (not recorded which). The receptors originated from a woman younger than 30 who had been exposed to COVID-19.

The rearrangement joins TRBV5-1 to TRBJ2-2; 10 bases agree with TRBD2. V dropped 4 bases and J dropped 1; count of bases not matched to a gene: 1. The CDR3 totals 15 residues. In germline, CDR1 is SGHRS, CDR2 YFSETQ. CDR3 DNA: TGCGCCAGCAGCGGACTAGCGGTGAACACCGGGGAGCTGTTTTTT. As protein: CASSGLAVNTGELFF.

The chain couples TRBV7-2 to TRBJ1-4; TRBD1 aligns across 10 bases. The V gene end was trimmed by 0 bases and the J gene end by 8 bases; junction bases not matched to a gene: 6. The germline gives CDR1 SGHTA, CDR2 FQGNSA. The CDR3 is 16 amino acids. CDR3 loop: CASSLASGTGEEKLFF. The CDR3 bases are TGTGCCAGCAGCTTAGCGTCCGGGACAGGGGAGGAAAAACTGTTTTTT.

The chain has TRBV19 and TRBJ1-1; possible D gene TRBD1, 5 bases. Trimming took 2 bases from V and 6 from J, leaving 16 bases between them. The length of the CDR3 is 15 residues. The germline V gene encodes CDR1 LNHDA and CDR2 SQIVND (reference sequence). The CDR3 DNA reads TGTGCCAGTAGTATAATGGGGCAGGGCGCTTCTGAAGCTTTCTTT. Amino acid sequence: CASSIMGQGASEAFF.

V is TRBV5-1 and J is TRBJ1-1; maybe TRBD1 (5 bases). V lost 2 bases and J 3 bases, leaving 11 bases between the germline ends. The CDR3 has 14 residues. CDR1 SGHRS and CDR2 YFSETQ come from the germline V gene. CDR3 loop: CASSFGGRDTEAFF. In DNA form, the CDR3 reads TGCGCCAGCAGCTTTGGGGGGAGGGACACTGAAGCTTTCTTT.

The rearrangement uses TRBV5-6 and TRBJ1-1, with 8 bases lining up with TRBD1. The CDR3 loop spans 17 amino acids. Trimming removed 0 bases from V and 0 bases from J; junction bases left unmatched: 7. The germline gives CDR1 SGHDT, CDR2 YYEEEE. This CDR3 reads CASSLVRTGTMNTEAFF. CDR3 DNA sequence: TGTGCCAGCAGCTTGGTTAGGACAGGGACTATGAACACTGAAGCTTTCTTT.

The rearrangement joins TRBV7-2 to TRBJ1-4, with 9 bases matching TRBD1. After removal of 5 bases from V and 2 bases from J, the junction contained 3 bases not matched to a gene. Germline assignment: CDR1 SGHTA and CDR2 FQGNSA. The CDR3 length is 15 residues. CDR3 nucleotides: TGTGCCAGCAGCAGGGACAGGGCGACTAATGAAAAACTGTTTTTT. This sequence encodes CASSRDRATNEKLFF.

The CDR3 region is CASSYLTEAFF. CDR3 sequence (DNA): TGTGCCAGCAGTTACCTCACTGAAGCTTTCTTT. V gene TRBV6-5 combines with J gene TRBJ1-1; D is unresolved. Trimming pared 2 bases from V and 4 bases from J, leaving 2 bases between. The CDR3 is 11 amino acids. Germline V lookup: CDR1 MNHEY, CDR2 SVGAGI.

The CDR3 DNA is TGTGCCAGCAGCTTAGTAAGCGGGGGGCTCAATGAGCAGTTCTTC. As protein: CASSLVSGGLNEQFF. The chain uses TRBV7-6 and TRBJ2-1, with TRBD2 matching over 9 bases. The CDR3 runs 15 residues. The V and J ends lost 1 base and 6 bases, in that order; junction bases with no gene match: 4. Per the germline V gene, CDR1 is SGHVS and CDR2 is FNYEAQ.

This chain uses TRBV7-2 with TRBJ1-2, with 9 nucleotides matching TRBD1. V dropped 8 bases and J dropped 3; count of bases not matched to a gene: 22. This CDR3 region has 19 residues. CDR1 is SGHTA, CDR2 FQGNSA, per germline. The CDR3 sequence is CASGYRPLSTTGGHYGYTF. As DNA, the CDR3 is TGTGCCAGCGGATACAGACCCCTTTCGACAACAGGGGGCCACTATGGCTACACCTTC.

The V gene is TRBV7-2, the J gene TRBJ2-7; D is perhaps TRBD2 (6 bases). V dropped 1 base and J dropped 4 bases, with 17 bases sitting between them. Germline V gene sequence: CDR1 SGHTA, CDR2 FQGNSA. The CDR3 has 16 amino acids. The DNA of the CDR3 is TGTGCCAGCAGCTTAGTTGGGACTGAGGTGGAGTACGAGCAGTACTTC. It yields the protein CASSLVGTEVEYEQYF.

This rearrangement joins TRBV7-9 to TRBJ1-6; no definite D call. V lost 5 bases, J lost 9 bases, and 20 bases lay in between. CDR1 and CDR2 (germline): SEHNR, FQNEAQ (reference sequence). The CDR3 runs to 16 residues. The CDR3 spells CASSETAGRRSSPLHF. The CDR3 coding sequence is TGTGCCAGCAGCGAGACCGCCGGAAGGAGATCTTCACCCCTCCACTTT.

This rearrangement joins TRBV2 to TRBJ2-7, with a weak D call TRBD1 (5 bases). Germline V lookup: CDR1 SNHLY, CDR2 FYNNEI. Trimming cost V 7 bases and J 4 bases, with 20 bases left between them. The CDR3 consists of 15 residues. In DNA form, the CDR3 reads TGTGCCAGCACCAGCCCATTCGACAGTTCTTACGAGCAGTACTTC. Amino acid sequence: CASTSPFDSSYEQYF.

This clone appeared a few times. The V gene is TRBV4-1, the J gene TRBJ2-7, with D maybe TRBD1 (6 bases). This CDR3 spans 15 amino acids. Trimming pared 0 bases from V and 3 bases from J, leaving 12 bases between. Germline CDR1 and CDR2: MGHRA and YSYEKL. The DNA for the CDR3 is TGCGCCAGCAGCCAAGACCCGGGACAAGGCTACGAGCAGTACTTC. It specifies CASSQDPGQGYEQYF.

This clone has only a few counts. This chain connects TRBV29-1 to TRBJ1-2, with D possibly matching TRBD1 (5 bases). V was pared by 7 bases and J by 12 bases, with 18 bases between. The CDR3 has 11 amino acids. Looked up from germline, CDR1 is SQVTM and CDR2 is ANQGSEA. The CDR3 sequence is CSAASPRGDTF. In nucleotides, the CDR3 is TGCAGCGCAGCATCCCCCCGGGGGGACACCTTC.

The CDR3 sequence is CASSPSTFRTGGQANYGYTF. CDR3 DNA sequence: TGTGCCAGCAGCCCCTCGACCTTTAGGACAGGAGGCCAAGCTAACTATGGCTACACCTTC. The chain has TRBV14 and TRBJ1-2, with 7 bases fitting TRBD1. Germline V CDR1 and CDR2: SGHDN, FVKESK. The V and J ends lost 4 bases and 0 bases, in that order; junction bases with no gene match: 20. This CDR3 contains 20 residues. Filled out from reference TRBV14 and TRBJ1-2, the complete variable domain reads EAGVTQFPSHSVIEKGQTVTLRCDPISGHDNLYWYRRVMGKEIKFLLHFVKESKQDESGMPNNRFLAERTGGTYSTLKVQPAELEDSGVYFCASSPSTFRTGGQANYGYTFGSGTRLTVV.